This T cell receptor beta chain stems from a study of response to subunit inactivated influenza vaccine (dated by TCRdb to the late 2010s). For the wider study: To follow how T cells responded to a trivalent subunit inactivated influenza vaccine, the researchers relied on deep quantitative profiling of the T cell receptor repertoire.

Broader findings and caveats from the paper: The authors proposed that each seasonal influenza vaccination may bring in only a limited number of new T cells.

The protocol used for the library was RT-PCR. The sample was run on an Illumina HiSeq 2500. The raw public reads went through TCRdb reprocessing: fastp at Q25, MiXCR clone calling, in-frame beta chains kept. Each record represents a unique CDR3 protein, reported with the most common genes and DNA among its rows. A total of 400,000 to 650,000 distinct CDR3 sequences appear in this sample, approximately 7.2% of them only once. The ten largest clones take up 10% to 15% of the sample. Notes on this clonotype: It lacks a known antigen. No per-base quality is available; no much larger clone lies one base away.

From its cysteine to its phenylalanine, the CDR3 spans 15 amino acids. CDR3 DNA only is kept here, 45 bases in frame from base 1. V ends up 8 bases short and J 0 bases short, with an unmatched junction base count of 7. The germline V gene gives CDR1 as MNHNS and CDR2 as SASEGT. The chain is assembled from TRBV6-1 and TRBJ1-2; TRBD1 lines up with 9 middle nucleotides. Sequenced material: PBMCs from blood, taken 23 months after vaccination. The sequence was obtained from a man between 50 and 69 years old who received an inactivated influenza vaccine. Donor details come from another sample of the same person, matched by shared clones. CDR3 sequence: CASDTGGAPNYGYTF. The bases are TGTGCCAGCGACACAGGGGGCGCACCTAACTATGGCTACACCTTC.